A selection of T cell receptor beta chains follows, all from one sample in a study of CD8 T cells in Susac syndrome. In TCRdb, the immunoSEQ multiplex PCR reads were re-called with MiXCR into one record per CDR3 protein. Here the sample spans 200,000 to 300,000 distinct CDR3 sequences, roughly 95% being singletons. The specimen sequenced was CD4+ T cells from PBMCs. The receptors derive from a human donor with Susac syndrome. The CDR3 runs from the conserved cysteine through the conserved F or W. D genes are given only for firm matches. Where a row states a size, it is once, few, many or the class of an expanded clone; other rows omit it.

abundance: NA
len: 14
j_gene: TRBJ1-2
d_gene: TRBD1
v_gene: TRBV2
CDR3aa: CASPPAQGAGGYTF
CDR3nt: TGTGCCAGCCCCCCGGCACAGGGGGCAGGTGGCTACACCTTC

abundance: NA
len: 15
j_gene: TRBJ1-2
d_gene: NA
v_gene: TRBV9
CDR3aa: CASSASGQEADGYTF
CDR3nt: TGTGCCAGCAGCGCCTCGGGGCAGGAGGCTGATGGCTACACCTTC

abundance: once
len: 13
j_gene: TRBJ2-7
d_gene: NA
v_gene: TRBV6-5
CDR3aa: CAIELGHPYEQYF
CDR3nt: TGTGCCATCGAATTGGGACATCCATACGAGCAGTACTTC

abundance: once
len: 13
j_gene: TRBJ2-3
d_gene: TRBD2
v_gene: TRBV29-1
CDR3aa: CSVETSGTDTQYF
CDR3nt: TGCAGCGTTGAGACTAGCGGGACAGATACGCAGTATTTT

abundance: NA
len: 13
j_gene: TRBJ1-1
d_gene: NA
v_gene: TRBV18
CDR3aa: CASSPPTDSEAFF
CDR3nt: TGTGCCAGCTCACCACCTACAGACAGTGAAGCTTTCTTT

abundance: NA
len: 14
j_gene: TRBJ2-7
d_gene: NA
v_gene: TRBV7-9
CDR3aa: CASSLQTGVYEQYF
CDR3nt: TGTGCCAGCAGCTTACAGACAGGAGTCTACGAGCAGTACTTC

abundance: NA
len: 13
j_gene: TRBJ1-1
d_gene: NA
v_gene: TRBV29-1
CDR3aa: CSARTGGQTEAFF
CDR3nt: TGCAGCGCTCGAACAGGCGGTCAAACTGAAGCTTTCTTT

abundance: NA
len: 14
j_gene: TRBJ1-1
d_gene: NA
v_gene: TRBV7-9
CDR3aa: CASSRGPGQTEAFF
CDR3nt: TGTGCCAGCAGCCGGGGGCCTGGGCAAACTGAAGCTTTCTTT

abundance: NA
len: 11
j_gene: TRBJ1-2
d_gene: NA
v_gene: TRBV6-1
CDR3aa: CATDRIYGYTF
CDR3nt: TGTGCTACCGACAGGATCTATGGCTACACCTTC

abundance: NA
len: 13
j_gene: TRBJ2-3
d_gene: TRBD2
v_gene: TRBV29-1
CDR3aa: CSVGTSGTDTQYF
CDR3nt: TGCAGCGTGGGGACTAGCGGGACTGATACGCAGTATTTT

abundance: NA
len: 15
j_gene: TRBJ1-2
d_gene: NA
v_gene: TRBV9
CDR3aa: CASSVAGRHFGGYTF
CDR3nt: TGTGCCAGCAGCGTAGCTGGGCGGCACTTCGGGGGCTACACCTTC

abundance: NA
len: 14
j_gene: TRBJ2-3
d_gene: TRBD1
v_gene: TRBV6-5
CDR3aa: CASNRGLEADTQYF
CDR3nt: TGTGCCAGCAATAGGGGGCTTGAGGCAGATACGCAGTATTTT

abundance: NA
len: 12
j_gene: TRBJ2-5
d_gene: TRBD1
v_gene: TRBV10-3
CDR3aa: CATGQDQETQYF
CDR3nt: TGTGCCACCGGACAGGACCAAGAGACCCAGTACTTC

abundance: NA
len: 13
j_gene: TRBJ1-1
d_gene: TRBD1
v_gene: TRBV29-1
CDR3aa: CSGRGQGNTEAFF
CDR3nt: TGCAGCGGCCGGGGACAGGGGAACACTGAAGCTTTCTTT

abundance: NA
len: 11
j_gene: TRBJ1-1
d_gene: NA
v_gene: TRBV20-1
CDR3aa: CSAKGATEAFF
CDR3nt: TGCAGTGCTAAAGGGGCCACTGAAGCTTTCTTT

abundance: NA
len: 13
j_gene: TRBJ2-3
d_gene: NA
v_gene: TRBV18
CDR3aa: CASSTGFTDTQYF
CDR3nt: TGTGCCAGCTCTACAGGGTTCACAGATACGCAGTATTTT

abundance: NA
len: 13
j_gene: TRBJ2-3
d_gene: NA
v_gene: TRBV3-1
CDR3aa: CASSDRRADTQYF
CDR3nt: TGTGCCAGCAGCGACCGCCGGGCAGATACGCAGTATTTT

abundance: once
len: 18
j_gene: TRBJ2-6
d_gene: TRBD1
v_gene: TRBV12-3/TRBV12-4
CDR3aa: CASSLRGQESSGANVLTF
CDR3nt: TGTGCCAGCAGTTTACGGGGACAGGAGAGCTCTGGGGCCAACGTCCTGACTTTC

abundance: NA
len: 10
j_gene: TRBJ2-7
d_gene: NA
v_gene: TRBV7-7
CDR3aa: CASRDYEQYF
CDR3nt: TGTGCTAGCAGGGATTACGAGCAGTACTTC

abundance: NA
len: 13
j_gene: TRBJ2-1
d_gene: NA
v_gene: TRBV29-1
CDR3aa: CSVIGVSYNEQFF
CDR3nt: TGCAGCGTGATAGGGGTCTCCTACAATGAGCAGTTCTTC

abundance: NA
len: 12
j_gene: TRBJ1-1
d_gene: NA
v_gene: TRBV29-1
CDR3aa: CSVEKGGTEAFF
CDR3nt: TGCAGCGTTGAAAAAGGGGGAACTGAAGCTTTCTTT

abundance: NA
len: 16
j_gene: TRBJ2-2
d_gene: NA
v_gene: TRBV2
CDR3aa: CASSEEDSLNTGELFF
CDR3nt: TGTGCCAGCAGTGAAGAGGACAGCCTTAACACCGGGGAGCTGTTTTTT

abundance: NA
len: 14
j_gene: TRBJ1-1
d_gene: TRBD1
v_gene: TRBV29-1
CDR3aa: CSVDLSGTGLEAFF
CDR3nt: TGCAGCGTTGACCTATCCGGGACAGGGCTAGAAGCTTTCTTT

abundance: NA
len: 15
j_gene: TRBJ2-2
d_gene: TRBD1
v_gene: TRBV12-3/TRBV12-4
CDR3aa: CASSPRTGWTGELFF
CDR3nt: TGTGCCAGCAGTCCTAGGACAGGGTGGACCGGGGAGCTGTTTTTT

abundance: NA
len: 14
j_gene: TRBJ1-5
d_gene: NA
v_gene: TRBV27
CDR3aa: CASSQLTGNQPQHF
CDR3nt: TGTGCCAGCAGTCAACTGACTGGTAATCAGCCCCAGCATTTT

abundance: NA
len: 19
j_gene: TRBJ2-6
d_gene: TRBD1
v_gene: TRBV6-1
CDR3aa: CASSRDRGPSPSGANVLTF
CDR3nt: TGTGCCAGCAGTAGGGACAGGGGACCTTCCCCTTCTGGGGCCAACGTCCTGACTTTC

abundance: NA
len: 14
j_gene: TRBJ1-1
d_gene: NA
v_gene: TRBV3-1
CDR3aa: CASSRARMNTEAFF
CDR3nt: TGTGCCAGCAGCCGCGCGCGTATGAACACTGAAGCTTTCTTT

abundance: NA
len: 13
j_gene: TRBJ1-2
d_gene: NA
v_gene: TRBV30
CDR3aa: CAWSEGNHYGYTF
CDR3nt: TGTGCCTGGAGTGAAGGCAACCACTATGGCTACACCTTC

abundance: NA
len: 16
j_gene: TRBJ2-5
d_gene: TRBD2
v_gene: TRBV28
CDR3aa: CASSWRLAVHEETQYF
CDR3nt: TGTGCCAGCAGTTGGAGACTAGCGGTACATGAAGAGACCCAGTACTTC

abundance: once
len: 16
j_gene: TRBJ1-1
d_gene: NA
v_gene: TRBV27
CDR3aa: CASSSRPGSSNTEAFF
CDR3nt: TGTGCCAGCAGTTCACGCCCCGGGTCGTCGAACACTGAAGCTTTCTTT

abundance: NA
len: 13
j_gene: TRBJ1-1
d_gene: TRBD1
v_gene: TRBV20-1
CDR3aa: CSATRDRDTEAFF
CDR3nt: TGCAGTGCTACCCGGGACAGGGACACTGAAGCTTTCTTT

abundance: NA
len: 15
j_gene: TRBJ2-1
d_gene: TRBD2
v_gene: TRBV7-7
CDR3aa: CASSEGLAGGEEQFF
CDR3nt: TGTGCTAGCAGCGAAGGACTAGCGGGAGGAGAAGAGCAGTTCTTC

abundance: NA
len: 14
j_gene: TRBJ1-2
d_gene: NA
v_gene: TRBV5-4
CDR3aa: CASSYKDRFTGYTF
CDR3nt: TGTGCCAGCAGCTACAAAGACCGTTTTACCGGCTACACCTTC

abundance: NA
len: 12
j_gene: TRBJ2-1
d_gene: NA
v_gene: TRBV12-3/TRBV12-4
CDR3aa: CASSRRTIGEFF
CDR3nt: TGTGCCAGCAGTCGTCGGACCATTGGGGAGTTCTTC

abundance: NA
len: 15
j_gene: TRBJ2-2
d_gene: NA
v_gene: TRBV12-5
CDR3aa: CASGPQGGNTGELFF
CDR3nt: TGTGCTAGTGGTCCCCAAGGGGGGAACACCGGGGAGCTGTTTTTT

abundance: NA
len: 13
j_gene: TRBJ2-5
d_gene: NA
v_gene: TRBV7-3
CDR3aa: CASTLRDQETQYF
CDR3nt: TGTGCCAGCACCCTCCGTGACCAAGAGACCCAGTACTTC

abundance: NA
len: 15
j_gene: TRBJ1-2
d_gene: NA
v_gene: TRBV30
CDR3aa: CAWSVSLTVGYGYTF
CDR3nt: TGTGCCTGGAGTGTTTCCCTGACAGTTGGCTATGGCTACACCTTC

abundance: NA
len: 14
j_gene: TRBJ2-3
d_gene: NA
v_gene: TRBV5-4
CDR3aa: CASSLGNPTDTQYF
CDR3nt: TGTGCCAGCAGCTTGGGCAACCCCACAGATACGCAGTATTTT

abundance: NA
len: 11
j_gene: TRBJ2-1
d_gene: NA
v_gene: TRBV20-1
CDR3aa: CSAQGRDEQFF
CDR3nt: TGCAGTGCTCAGGGGAGGGATGAGCAGTTCTTC

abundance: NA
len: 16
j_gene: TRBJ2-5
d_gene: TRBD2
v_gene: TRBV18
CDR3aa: CASSPGTSGIGKTQYF
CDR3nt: TGTGCCAGCTCACCGGGGACTAGCGGGATAGGGAAGACCCAGTACTTC

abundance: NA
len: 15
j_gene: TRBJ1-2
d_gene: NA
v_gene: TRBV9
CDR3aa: CASSVGLEWNYGYTF
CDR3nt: TGTGCCAGCAGCGTAGGACTAGAGTGGAACTATGGCTACACCTTC

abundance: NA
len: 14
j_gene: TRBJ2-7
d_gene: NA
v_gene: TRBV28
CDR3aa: CASSLALSGYEQYF
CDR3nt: TGTGCCAGCAGTTTGGCCTTAAGCGGCTACGAGCAGTACTTC

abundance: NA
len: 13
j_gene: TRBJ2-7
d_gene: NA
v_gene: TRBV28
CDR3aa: CASRTGPSSEQYF
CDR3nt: TGTGCCAGCAGGACAGGCCCAAGCTCCGAGCAGTACTTC